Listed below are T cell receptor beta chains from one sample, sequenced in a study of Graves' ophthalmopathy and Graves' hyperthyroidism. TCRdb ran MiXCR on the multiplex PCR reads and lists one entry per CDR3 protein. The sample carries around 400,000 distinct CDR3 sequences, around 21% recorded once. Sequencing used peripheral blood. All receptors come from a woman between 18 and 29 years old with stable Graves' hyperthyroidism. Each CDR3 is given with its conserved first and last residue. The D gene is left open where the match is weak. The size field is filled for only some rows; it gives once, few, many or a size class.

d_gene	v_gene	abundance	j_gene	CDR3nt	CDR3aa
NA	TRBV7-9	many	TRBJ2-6	TGTGCCAGCAGCCCTCAGGGCACTGGGGCCAACGTCCTGACTTTC	CASSPQGTGANVLTF
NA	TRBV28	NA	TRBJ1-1	TGTGCCAGGACGGTGGGAGGGGGTCGGCACACTGAAGCTTTCTTT	CARTVGGGRHTEAFF
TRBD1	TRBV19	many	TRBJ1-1	TGTGCCAGTGGGTCAAGTCCGGGACAGGGGAGGACTGAAGCTTTCTTT	CASGSSPGQGRTEAFF
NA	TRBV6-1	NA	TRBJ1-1	TGTGCCAGCAGCCCGTCTTCTGAAGCTTCCTTT	CASSPSSEASF
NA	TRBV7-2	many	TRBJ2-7	TGTGCCAGCAGCCTCACCCTCACTAGTCAGTACTTC	CASSLTLTSQYF
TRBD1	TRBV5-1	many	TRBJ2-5	TGCGCCAGCAGCTTACAGGGGACGCTCCAAGAGACCCAGTACTTC	CASSLQGTLQETQYF
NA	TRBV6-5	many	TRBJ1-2	TGTGCCAGCAGTTATACCGGTCCCCACAATGGCTACACCTTC	CASSYTGPHNGYTF
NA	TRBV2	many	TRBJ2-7	TGTGCCAGCAGCGCTTTCGGAGCCTACGAGCAGTACTTC	CASSAFGAYEQYF
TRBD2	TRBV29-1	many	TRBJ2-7	TGCAGCGTTGAAGGGGTCGGGGAGGGCACTAGCGGAGCCTACGAGCAGTACTTC	CSVEGVGEGTSGAYEQYF
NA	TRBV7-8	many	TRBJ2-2	TGTGCCAGCAGCTTAGTCATAGGGGCGAGCACCGGGGAGCTGTTTTTT	CASSLVIGASTGELFF
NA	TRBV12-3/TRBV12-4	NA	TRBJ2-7	TGTGCCAGCAGTCCCCGGGGTCGCGCCCACTCCTACGAGCAGTACTTC	CASSPRGRAHSYEQYF
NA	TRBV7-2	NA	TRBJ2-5	TGTGCCAGCAGCACAGAAGGGACCCAGTACTTC	CASSTEGTQYF
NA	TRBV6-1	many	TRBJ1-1	TGTGCCAGCAGTGAGCTGTCCAGGAACACTGAAGCTTTCTTT	CASSELSRNTEAFF
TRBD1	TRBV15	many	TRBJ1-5	TGTGCCACCAGCAGTGACAGGGCCCGCAATCAGCCCCAGCATTTT	CATSSDRARNQPQHF
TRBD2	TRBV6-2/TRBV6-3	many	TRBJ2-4	TGTGCCAGCAGTTACCCACTAGCGGGTTATCTAGCCAAAAACATTCAGTACTTC	CASSYPLAGYLAKNIQYF
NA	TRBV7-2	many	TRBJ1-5	TGTGCCAGCAGCTTAGGGGTGGGGCGAAATCAGCCCCAGCATTTT	CASSLGVGRNQPQHF
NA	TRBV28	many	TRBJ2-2	TGTGCCAGCAGTTTTTGGGGCCTCACCACCGGGGAGCTGTTTTTT	CASSFWGLTTGELFF
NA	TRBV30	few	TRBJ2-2	TGTGCCTGGAGTGTATCGCGGTCCACCGGGGAGCTGTTTTTT	CAWSVSRSTGELFF
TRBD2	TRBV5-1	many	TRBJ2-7	TGCGCCAGCAGCCAGTCCGCGGGAGGGACGAACCTCTACGAGCAGTACTTC	CASSQSAGGTNLYEQYF
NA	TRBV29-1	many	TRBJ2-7	TGCAGCTGCAGGGTGGGCTACGAGCAGTACTTC	CSCRVGYEQYF
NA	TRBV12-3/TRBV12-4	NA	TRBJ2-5	TGTGCCAGCAGTTTTCCCCTGCCGGGACTGCTGTTCCAAGAGACCCAGTACTTC	CASSFPLPGLLFQETQYF
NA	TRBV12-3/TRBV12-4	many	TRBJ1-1	TGTGCCAGCAGTTATACAGGGTTGAACACTGAAGCTTTCTTT	CASSYTGLNTEAFF
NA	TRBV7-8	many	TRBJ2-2	TGTGCCAGCAGCCAAGGACCCGGGGAGCTGTTTTTT	CASSQGPGELFF
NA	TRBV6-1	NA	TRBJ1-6	TGTGCCAGCAGTGCACATCGGAATTCACCCCTCCACTTT	CASSAHRNSPLHF
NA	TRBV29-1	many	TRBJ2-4	TGCAGCGTGCGGACTGGAGAAACCATTAAGTACTTC	CSVRTGETIKYF
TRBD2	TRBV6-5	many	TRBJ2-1	TGTGCCAGCAGTTCCGCGTCTAGCGGGAGGCCCTACAATGAGCAGTTCTTC	CASSSASSGRPYNEQFF
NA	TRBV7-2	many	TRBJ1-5	TGTGCCAGCAGCTTACGAGCATTCTATAGCAATCAGCCCCAGCATTTT	CASSLRAFYSNQPQHF
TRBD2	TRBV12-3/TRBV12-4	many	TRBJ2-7	TGTGCCAGCAGCTCCGGGACTAGCGGCTACGAGCAGTACTTC	CASSSGTSGYEQYF
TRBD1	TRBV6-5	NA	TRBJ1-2	TGTGCCAGCAGTTACCCCCAACAGGGGGCTGCCGGCTACACCTTC	CASSYPQQGAAGYTF
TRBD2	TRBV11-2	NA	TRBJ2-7	TGTGCCAGCAGCCCCAACCATCCTAGCGGGGGCGACTTGGACGAGCAGTACTTC	CASSPNHPSGGDLDEQYF
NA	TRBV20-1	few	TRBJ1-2	TGCAGTGCTAGAGATATGTGGGAGAGACGGGATGCTAACTATGGCTACACCTTC	CSARDMWERRDANYGYTF
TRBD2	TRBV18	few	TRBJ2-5	TGTGCCAGCTCACCACCGACTAGCCCAGAGACCCAGTACTTC	CASSPPTSPETQYF
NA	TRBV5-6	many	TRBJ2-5	TGTGCCAGCAGCTTTTTCATGATCGAGACCCAGTACTTC	CASSFFMIETQYF
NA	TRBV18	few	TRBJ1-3	TGTGCCGGTCGAGGAGACTCTGGAAACACCATATATTTT	CAGRGDSGNTIYF
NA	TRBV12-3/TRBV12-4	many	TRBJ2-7	TGTGCCAGCAGCTCCCAGGGCCACGAGCAGTACTTC	CASSSQGHEQYF
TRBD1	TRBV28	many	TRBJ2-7	TGTGCCAGCACCCTGTCAGGGGGCGAGAGGGAGCAGTACTTC	CASTLSGGEREQYF
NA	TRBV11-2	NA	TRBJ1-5	TGTGCCAGCAGACTAGGGGGGGCAGGGGTGAGCAATCAGCCCCAGCATTTT	CASRLGGAGVSNQPQHF
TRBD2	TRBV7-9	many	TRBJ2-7	TGTGCCAGCAGCTGGGAGGGCTACGAGCAGTACTTC	CASSWEGYEQYF
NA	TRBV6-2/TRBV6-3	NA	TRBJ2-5	TGTGCCAGCAGTTACCGCAGGGGGGCCGAGACCCAGTACTTC	CASSYRRGAETQYF
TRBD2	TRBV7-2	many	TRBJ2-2	TGTGCCAGCAGCTTTAGCGGGAGGCCCCCCACCGGGGAGCTGTTTTTT	CASSFSGRPPTGELFF
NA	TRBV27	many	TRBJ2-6	TGTGCCAGCAGTACTCGTAAATCTGGGGCCAACGTCCTGACTTTC	CASSTRKSGANVLTF
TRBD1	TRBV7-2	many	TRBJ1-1	TGTGCCAGCAGCTTAGAGGGGGCGATCTCTGAAGCTTTCTTT	CASSLEGAISEAFF
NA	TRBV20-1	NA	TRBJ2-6	TGCAGTGCTAGACAATTTACAGCCCACTCTGGGGCCAACGTCCTGACTTTC	CSARQFTAHSGANVLTF
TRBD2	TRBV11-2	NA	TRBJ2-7	TGTGCCAGCAGCTTTGGTTTAGCGGGGTTTAATTACGAGCAGTACTTC	CASSFGLAGFNYEQYF
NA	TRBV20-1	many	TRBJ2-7	TGCAGTGCTAGAGATCGGCGTAGGACTTACTCCTACGAGCAGTACTTC	CSARDRRRTYSYEQYF
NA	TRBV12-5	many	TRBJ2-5	TGTGCTAGTGGTTTGGGGAGTGGGGGAGAGACCCAGTACTTC	CASGLGSGGETQYF
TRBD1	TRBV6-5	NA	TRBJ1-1	TGTGCCAGCAGTTACTCAAGCGCAGGGGGCGCATGGGGTGAAGCTTTCTTT	CASSYSSAGGAWGEAFF
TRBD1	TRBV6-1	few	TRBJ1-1	TGTGCCAGCAGTGCCGCGGGACAGGGGGAGCCTTTCTTT	CASSAAGQGEPFF